These T cell receptor beta chains were read from a single sample in a study of blood T cells in healthy people across ages. TCRdb passed the 5' RACE reads through MiXCR, listing each CDR3 protein once. The table has approximately 960,000 distinct CDR3 sequences, approximately 32% seen once. In addition, the sample was reused for a study of T cells of mothers and their children.

What was sequenced was blood. These TCRs come from a middle-aged woman in good health. Both conserved end residues are part of each CDR3. Fields, in order: J gene, D gene, clone size, V gene, CDR3 DNA, CDR3 protein. The D gene is left open where the match is weak. Only part of the rows carry a size: once, few, many, or a class if the clone is expanded.

J: TRBJ1-2
D: NA
size: many
V: TRBV29-1
DNA: TGCAGCGTTGTAGTCGAGAACTATGGCTACACCTTC
CDR3: CSVVVENYGYTF

J: TRBJ2-7
D: NA
size: few
V: TRBV12-3/TRBV12-4
DNA: TGTGCCAGCAGTTTAACGGCTCGGGGGCGGGGGACCTACGAGCAGTACTTC
CDR3: CASSLTARGRGTYEQYF

J: TRBJ2-4
D: NA
size: once
V: TRBV20-1
DNA: TGCAGTGCCCCTTTGCGACCAGTAAACATTCAGTACTTC
CDR3: CSAPLRPVNIQYF

J: TRBJ2-3
D: NA
size: NA
V: TRBV7-8
DNA: TGTGCCAGCAGCTTTATGGCTACCCGCACAGATACGCAGTATTTT
CDR3: CASSFMATRTDTQYF

J: TRBJ2-5
D: TRBD2
size: NA
V: TRBV5-5
DNA: TGTGCCAGCACCGCTAGCGGGGGGCTCTCGCAGGAGACCCAGTACTTC
CDR3: CASTASGGLSQETQYF

J: TRBJ2-7
D: NA
size: many
V: TRBV4-1
DNA: TGCGCCAGCAGCCAGTTGTATACAGGGAACTCCTACGAGCAGTACTTC
CDR3: CASSQLYTGNSYEQYF

J: TRBJ2-1
D: NA
size: many
V: TRBV12-3/TRBV12-4
DNA: TGTGCCAGCAGTTCCCCCCGGGATGAGCAGTTCTTC
CDR3: CASSSPRDEQFF

J: TRBJ2-3
D: TRBD2
size: NA
V: TRBV7-8
DNA: TGTGCCAGCAGTTACCTCGGGACTAGCCTCACAGATACGCAGTATTTT
CDR3: CASSYLGTSLTDTQYF

J: TRBJ2-3
D: TRBD1
size: many
V: TRBV7-9
DNA: TGTGCCAGCAGCTTACCCTATAGGACAGGGACAGATACGCAGTATTTT
CDR3: CASSLPYRTGTDTQYF

J: TRBJ2-3
D: NA
size: few
V: TRBV15
DNA: TGTGCCACCAGCAGATATAGGGAGCGCACAGATACGCAGTATTTT
CDR3: CATSRYRERTDTQYF

J: TRBJ2-7
D: NA
size: many
V: TRBV6-1
DNA: TGTGCCAGCACCGCCGGGACGGGCAGCTCCTACGAGCAGTACTTC
CDR3: CASTAGTGSSYEQYF

J: TRBJ2-1
D: NA
size: few
V: TRBV7-9
DNA: TGTGCCAGCAGCTTAGAGGGTTGGGCAAATGAGCAGTTCTTC
CDR3: CASSLEGWANEQFF

J: TRBJ2-5
D: TRBD2
size: few
V: TRBV20-1
DNA: TGCAGTGCCACGTTGCTAGCGGGATTGTCGGAGACCCAGTACTTC
CDR3: CSATLLAGLSETQYF

J: TRBJ1-1
D: TRBD1
size: NA
V: TRBV10-3
DNA: TGTGCCATCAGTGAGTCGGGAGGGGACAGTGAAGCTTTCTTT
CDR3: CAISESGGDSEAFF

J: TRBJ2-1
D: TRBD1
size: NA
V: TRBV2
DNA: TGTGCCAGCAGAGGACAGGGGGTCGACAATGAGCAGTTCTTC
CDR3: CASRGQGVDNEQFF

J: TRBJ1-6
D: NA
size: NA
V: TRBV7-2
DNA: TGTGCCAGCAGCTTAGCAGGAGCAGGGGCGTTAAATTCACCCCTCCACTTT
CDR3: CASSLAGAGALNSPLHF

J: TRBJ1-2
D: TRBD1
size: few
V: TRBV20-1
DNA: TGCAGTGCCGCCAATATCCGGGACAGGGGCTATGGCTACACCTTC
CDR3: CSAANIRDRGYGYTF

J: TRBJ2-3
D: TRBD2
size: NA
V: TRBV12-3/TRBV12-4
DNA: TGTGCCAGCAGTTTATACCTAGCGGGGAGCACAGATACGCAGTATTTT
CDR3: CASSLYLAGSTDTQYF

J: TRBJ2-2
D: TRBD2
size: once
V: TRBV3-1
DNA: TGTGCCAGCAGCCCCGGGGCTAGCGGGAGGCGGAACACCGGGGAGCTGTTTTTT
CDR3: CASSPGASGRRNTGELFF

J: TRBJ2-6
D: NA
size: many
V: TRBV7-8
DNA: TGTGCCAGCAATAACAAAGAAGGTGGGCTCCTCTCTGGGGCCAACGTCCTGACTTTC
CDR3: CASNNKEGGLLSGANVLTF

J: TRBJ2-3
D: TRBD2
size: NA
V: TRBV5-1
DNA: TGCGCCAGCAGCTTCGTTGGACTAGCGGGCACAGATACGCAGTATTTT
CDR3: CASSFVGLAGTDTQYF

J: TRBJ1-6
D: NA
size: NA
V: TRBV5-1
DNA: TGCGCCAGCAGCGCGATAGACATGCATATTTCACCCCTCCACTTT
CDR3: CASSAIDMHISPLHF

J: TRBJ2-3
D: TRBD2
size: NA
V: TRBV6-6
DNA: TGTGCCAGCAGTTCTAGCGGGGTACCAGATACGCAGTATTTT
CDR3: CASSSSGVPDTQYF

J: TRBJ2-7
D: TRBD1
size: NA
V: TRBV27
DNA: TGTGCCAGCAGATCCGGGACAGGGCTCTACGAGCAGTACTTC
CDR3: CASRSGTGLYEQYF

J: TRBJ2-3
D: NA
size: many
V: TRBV7-7
DNA: TGTGCTAGCAGTGCCGGCCCCACAGATACGCAGTATTTT
CDR3: CASSAGPTDTQYF

J: TRBJ1-1
D: NA
size: NA
V: TRBV20-1
DNA: TGCAGTGCTTCCCACAGGGATGGGAACACTGAAGCTTTCTTT
CDR3: CSASHRDGNTEAFF

J: TRBJ1-5
D: NA
size: NA
V: TRBV4-1
DNA: TGCGCCAGCAGCCCCGCAGACAGTAGCGATCAGCCCCAGCATTTT
CDR3: CASSPADSSDQPQHF

J: TRBJ1-2
D: TRBD1
size: few
V: TRBV4-1
DNA: TGCGCCAGCAGCCAAACGCAGACAGGGGAAAACTATGGCTACACCTTC
CDR3: CASSQTQTGENYGYTF

J: TRBJ1-1
D: NA
size: few
V: TRBV6-1
DNA: TGTGCCAGCAGGATTCGGCAATCTGAAGCTTTCTTT
CDR3: CASRIRQSEAFF

J: TRBJ1-4
D: NA
size: NA
V: TRBV5-1
DNA: TGCGCCAGCAGCTTGGGGGGCTCAGTTAATGAAAAACTGTTTTTT
CDR3: CASSLGGSVNEKLFF

J: TRBJ2-5
D: NA
size: few
V: TRBV7-9
DNA: TGTGCCAGCAGCCTCAGTGGTTGGGAGACCCAGTACTTC
CDR3: CASSLSGWETQYF

J: TRBJ2-7
D: NA
size: few
V: TRBV19
DNA: TGTGCCAGTAGGAGGGGGACGGTGGCCTACGAGCAGTACTTC
CDR3: CASRRGTVAYEQYF

J: TRBJ1-2
D: NA
size: many
V: TRBV20-1
DNA: TGCAGTGCTAGACCCGACAGGTTCTATGGCTACACCTTC
CDR3: CSARPDRFYGYTF